This T cell receptor (beta chain) was recovered during a study of T cell responses to AZD1222 COVID-19 vaccine (dated by TCRdb to the early 2020s). Regarding the research as a whole: AZD1222 recipients with second doses at about 4 weeks or about 12 weeks were pooled, because spike-specific TCR depth and breadth did not differ between schedules. TCR sequencing covered about 230 trial participants: approximately 200 given two doses of AZD1222 and approximately 26 given two doses of MenACWY control vaccine. Trial participants were enrolled by age into subgroups of 18-55, 56-69 and 70-plus years, and roughly 150, 30 and 60 TCR-sequenced participants, respectively, were included in these subgroups.

General findings and caveats noted by the study authors: Only five or six AZD1222 recipients were SARS-CoV-2 seropositive at baseline, limiting conclusions about previously exposed vaccinees. Vaccine-associated CD4 TCRs spanned the whole spike protein, with dominant responses in regions 160-218 and 743-854. Reportedly, almost half of the unique spike-specific TCRs recognized epitopes lying outside the regions that are mutated in the B.1.351 and B.1.1.7 variants. The 56-69-year group was small, and its depth increase did not reach significance, likely because of low power. Participants were mostly white British and included more females than males, and it was suggested by the authors that clonal diversity may have been underestimated. After two AZD1222 doses, spike-specific TCR breadth and depth were significantly higher than at day 0 and than in MenACWY recipients. Because no day 14 peak-response samples were available, repertoires were characterized only after the peak T cell response.

The time point label, read with the paper, signifies: baseline before first vaccination. Vaccinee samples came from UK trials COV001 and COV002, including a single-blind randomized controlled phase 2/3 trial of AZD1222 (ChAdOx1 nCoV-19) in healthy adults. Trial participant PBMC samples were collected at day 0 and day 28 after the second dose for TCRbeta chain sequencing. The CDR3 regions of human TCRbeta chains were analyzed by immunosequencing. The authors' analysis ran thus. TCRs in the repertoires were matched against a reference library of SARS-CoV-2-specific TCRs that had been generated with the MIRA antigen-specificity platform. Breadth was defined as the fraction of unique TCRs that were SARS-CoV-2-associated. Depth was defined as the fraction of total T cells that were SARS-CoV-2-associated. Using the MIRA data, each spike-specific TCR was assigned both to the spike region to which the TCR was reactive and to a CD4 or CD8 class. Log10-transformed breadth and depth values were compared by one-way ANOVA with Sidak's multiple comparisons tests. The source is immuneACCESS, and TCRdb retained only in-frame sequences with V and J called. Part of the clones is not carried over; for the studies checked, unresolved V genes explain less than half of this, and the remainder is unexplained. The D gene and trimming were derived from the DNA, and the V and J assignments and clone size from that table. For this sample the table gives approximately 120,000 clones, of which about 88% were detected only once. Together, the top ten hold roughly 4% of the sample.

Looking up the germline V gene yields CDR1 SNHLY and CDR2 FYNNEI. V and J lose 0 bases and 4 bases, and a span of 9 bases separates them. Spanning cysteine to phenylalanine, the CDR3 consists of 14 amino acids. The sequence is cut down to CDR3 DNA, 42 bases in frame from base 1. This clone was seen once. Its antigen is not yet known. No clone much larger than this one lies a single base away; base qualities are absent. Sequencing was performed on peripheral blood, taken on day 0 of AZD1222 vaccination. The chain uses TRBV2 and TRBJ1-2; the D gene is not confidently resolved. This receptor was obtained from an adult in good health. In nucleotide form, the sequence is TGTGCCAGCAGTGAAGCTCCGTTTAGCTATGGCTACACCTTC. Its translation is CASSEAPFSYGYTF.